Presented here are 9 T cell receptor beta chains from one specimen sequenced in a study of shared clonotypes between healthy human individuals. Only in-frame clones appear in the TCRdb table, and some are missing; sequencing was by immunoSEQ multiplex PCR. This sample has 1,100,000 or so clones, with roughly 74% found just once. The sequenced sample was memory CD4+ T cells from PBMCs. Subset here: CD45RA-negative fraction. Source of these receptors: a man aged 18 to 30 in good health. Some clones in this sample may be carry-over from other donors' samples.

Only a few counts were recorded for this clone. The rearrangement uses TRBV6-5 and TRBJ2-6, with no clear D. The V and J ends lost 4 bases and 0 bases respectively, with 1 base between them. Per the germline V gene, CDR1 is MNHEY and CDR2 is SVGAGI. This CDR3 is 13 amino acids long. The CDR3 protein is CASSSSGANVLTF. CDR3 nucleotide sequence: TGTGCCAGCAGTTCCTCTGGGGCCAACGTCCTGACTTTC.

This chain joins TRBV9 and TRBJ2-2; 10 positions agree with TRBD2. CDR1 is SGDLS and CDR2 is YYNGEE in the germline V gene. Unmatched junction bases numbered 15, after V lost 4 bases and J lost 0 bases. This CDR3 is 20 amino acids long. CDR3 amino acids: CASSPRGDSGRTANTGELFF. Written as DNA, the CDR3 is TGTGCCAGCAGCCCCCGAGGAGATAGCGGGAGGACCGCGAACACCGGGGAGCTGTTTTTT. The variable domain in full, completed from reference TRBV9 and TRBJ2-2, reads DSGVTQTPKHLITATGQRVTLRCSPRSGDLSVYWYQQSLDQGLQFLIQYYNGEERAKGNILERFSAQQFPDLHSELNLSSLELGDSALYFCASSPRGDSGRTANTGELFFGEGSRLTVL.

As regards this clone: Different DNA sequences within this sample yield the same CDR3. The rearrangement links TRBV4-2 to TRBJ2-2; tentative D call: TRBD2 (6 bases). The V end lost 0 bases, the J end lost 2 bases, and 10 bases lay between the germline ends. The CDR3 is made up of 16 amino acids. Germline V gene data show CDR1 as LGHNA and CDR2 as YNFKEQ. DNA for the CDR3: TGTGCCAGCAGCCAAGAAGTGGCGGGAAACACCGGGGAGCTGTTTTTT. It yields the protein CASSQEVAGNTGELFF.

The chain has TRBV19 and TRBJ2-2; 7 bases are shared with TRBD1. The trim removed 7 bases at V and 8 bases at J, leaving 10 bases unmatched. Germline-derived CDR1 and CDR2 are LNHDA and SQIVND (reference sequence). This CDR3 comprises 14 residues. CDR3 sequence: CASILGQDEGELFF. The CDR3 DNA reads TGTGCCAGTATTCTCGGACAGGATGAGGGGGAGCTGTTTTTT.

This chain uses TRBV28 with TRBJ2-7, with 7 positions matching TRBD2. CDR1 and CDR2 from the germline V gene are MDHEN and SYDVKM. The CDR3 has 12 residues. The J segment lost 1 base and the V segment lost 10 bases, leaving 4 bases of the junction unmatched. CDR3 in amino acids: CATGRGSYEQYF. The CDR3 bases are TGTGCCACAGGGCGGGGGTCCTACGAGCAGTACTTC. Full variable domain (remainder filled in from reference TRBV28 and TRBJ2-7): DVKVTQSSRYLVKRTGEKVFLECVQDMDHENMFWYRQDPGLGLRLIYFSYDVKMKEKGDIPEGYSVSREKKERFSLILESASTNQTSMYLCATGRGSYEQYFGPGTRLTVT.

This clone was counted a single time. The V call is TRBV5-1, the J call TRBJ1-1; TRBD1 matches at 8 bases. The length of the CDR3 is 14 residues. CDR1 SGHRS and CDR2 YFSETQ come from the germline V gene. J lost 9 bases, V lost 4 bases, and 11 bases had no gene match. CDR3 DNA sequence: TGCGCCAGCAGCATACAGGGGGGCGCGGATAAAGCTTTCTTT. It codes for CASSIQGGADKAFF.

V is TRBV7-9 and J is TRBJ2-7; TRBD1 matches at 7 bases. With 5 bases clipped from V and 3 bases from J, the junction kept 10 bases outside the gene matches. Germline-derived CDR1 and CDR2 are SEHNR and FQNEAQ (reference sequence). The CDR3 runs 15 residues. DNA of the CDR3: TGTGCCAGCAGCCCCAGACAGGGATCCGGCTACGAGCAGTACTTC. It yields the protein CASSPRQGSGYEQYF.

The chain couples TRBV19 to TRBJ2-7; possibly TRBD2 for D (6 bases). Germline assignment: CDR1 LNHDA and CDR2 SQIVND (reference sequence). The CDR3 runs 15 residues. V was clipped by 2 bases and J by 3 bases, with 14 bases between them. CDR3 bases: TGTGCCAGTAGTATAAGGCCCGGGACTGGCTACGAGCAGTACTTC. Encoded protein: CASSIRPGTGYEQYF.

This chain uses TRBV7-8 with TRBJ2-7; D possibly corresponds to TRBD1 (6 bases). The CDR3 has 14 residues. Germline CDR1 SGHVS, CDR2 FQNEAQ. V lost 6 bases, J lost 5 bases, and 17 bases lay in between. As DNA, the CDR3 is TGTGCCAGCAGTCAGGGGCTAGCTACAAACGAGCAGTACTTC. Its translation: CASSQGLATNEQYF. Full variable domain (outside the CDR3, taken from reference TRBV7-8 and TRBJ2-7): GAGVSQSPRYKVAKRGQDVALRCDPISGHVSLFWYQQALGQGPEFLTYFQNEAQLDKSGLPSDRFFAERPEGSVSTLKIQRTQQEDSAVYLCASSQGLATNEQYFGPGTRLTVT.